This entry lists 29 T cell receptor beta chains sequenced from one sample in a study of cytomegalovirus exposure and HLA in healthy donors. Clones were read by immunoSEQ multiplex PCR, and TCRdb kept only the in-frame ones, dropping some. The table has fewer than 90,000 clones, 80% to 85% seen once. The sample consisted of PBMCs. The receptor set was obtained from a woman aged 18-30 years in good health and CMV-seropositive.

CDR3 sequence (DNA): TGTGCCAGTCTCGGACAATCGGCATCCTATGGTGGCTACACCTTC. Translation: CASLGQSASYGGYTF. The chain couples TRBV19 to TRBJ1-2; tentatively, D is TRBD1 (5 bases). Between the trimmed V and J ends, which lost 8 bases and 7 bases, there was a span of 23 bases. From germline, CDR1 is LNHDA and CDR2 SQIVND (reference sequence). This CDR3 contains 15 residues.

The CDR3 here is CASSLTQNTEAFF. CDR3 in DNA: TGTGCCAGCAGTTTAACTCAGAACACTGAAGCTTTCTTT. V usage is TRBV27 and J usage is TRBJ1-1; D remains unclear. The germline V gene has CDR1 MNHEY and CDR2 SMNVEV (reference sequence). This CDR3 comprises 13 residues. V lost 2 bases and J lost 1, with 5 bases in between.

This CDR3 is CASSFSWEANTEAFF. Written as DNA, the CDR3 is TGTGCCAGCAGCTTCTCGTGGGAGGCGAACACTGAAGCTTTCTTT. The J gene is TRBJ1-1, the V gene TRBV7-2; no clear D. The V gene's germline CDR1 is SGHTA and CDR2 FQGNSA. Trimming pared 3 bases from V and 1 base from J, leaving 12 bases between. This CDR3 has 15 amino acids. Based on the CDR3 plus reference TRBV7-2 and TRBJ1-1, the full variable domain is GAGVSQSPSNKVTEKGKDVELRCDPISGHTALYWYRQSLGQGLEFLIYFQGNSAPDKSGLPSDRFSAERTGGSVSTLTIQRTQQEDSAVYLCASSFSWEANTEAFFGQGTRLTVV.

The chain employs TRBV9 and TRBJ2-1, with a tentative D call TRBD2 (5 bases). The V end was cut by 4 bases, the J end by 2 bases, with 16 bases between. CDR1 is SGDLS, CDR2 YYNGEE, per germline. This CDR3 is built from 16 residues. This CDR3 reads CASSPMGRQAYNEQFF. CDR3 coding DNA: TGTGCCAGCAGCCCCATGGGGAGACAAGCCTACAATGAGCAGTTCTTC.

This rearrangement joins TRBV7-9 to TRBJ1-5; no definite D call. The V and J ends lost 0 bases and 3 bases respectively, with 12 bases between them. Looked up from germline, CDR1 is SEHNR and CDR2 is FQNEAQ (reference sequence). The CDR3 runs 16 residues. The CDR3 loop is CASSLARGSSNQPQHF. The CDR3 DNA reads as TGTGCCAGCAGCTTAGCGCGAGGGTCCTCCAATCAGCCCCAGCATTTT.

This clone showed up just once. The chain recombines TRBV28 with TRBJ2-5; 10 bases are shared with TRBD2. V lost 3 bases and J lost 0; bases outside the gene matches: 1. Germline V gene data show CDR1 as MDHEN and CDR2 as SYDVKM. The CDR3 loop spans 15 amino acids. CDR3 sequence: CASSFLAGDQETQYF. CDR3 nucleotides: TGTGCCAGCAGTTTTCTAGCGGGGGACCAAGAGACCCAGTACTTC.

This chain uses TRBV29-1 with TRBJ2-1, with D possibly TRBD2 on 6 matching bases. The CDR3 extends over 13 amino acids. Germline values: CDR1 SQVTM, CDR2 ANQGSEA. Trimming shortened V by 3 bases and J by 4 bases, and 10 bases separated the two germline ends. The CDR3 DNA reads as TGCAGCGTTGAGTCTAGCGTTTACAATGAGCAGTTCTTC. This encodes CSVESSVYNEQFF.

J is TRBJ2-5 and V is TRBV10-3; tentatively, D is TRBD2 (5 bases). The CDR3 has 14 amino acids. Per germline, CDR1 ENHRY and CDR2 SYGVKD. V lost 4 bases and J lost 2, with 11 bases in between. The CDR3 sequence is CAISAGDRQETQYF. The DNA of the CDR3 is TGTGCCATCAGTGCCGGGGATCGGCAAGAGACCCAGTACTTC.

V gene TRBV4-2 combines with J gene TRBJ1-6, with D possibly matching TRBD1 (5 bases). Trimming cost V 4 bases and J 7 bases, with 11 bases left between them. There are 14 residues in the CDR3. Germline V gene data show CDR1 as LGHNA and CDR2 as YNFKEQ. CDR3 sequence (DNA): TGTGCCAGCAGCCGCGACAGACAAAATTCACCCCTCCACTTT. Translated, it gives CASSRDRQNSPLHF.

The chain joins TRBV12-2 to TRBJ2-1; the table's TRBD2 call for D was not verified on the DNA. TRBV12-2 is classified as a pseudogene. CDR3 length: 13 residues. The CDR3 DNA reads TGTGCAAGTCGTTTTGGACTAGCCCATGAGCAGTTCTTC. It codes for CASRFGLAHEQFF.

The V and J genes are TRBV6-6 and TRBJ1-1; 7 nucleotides match TRBD1. The CDR3 contains 15 residues. J lost 6 bases, V lost 6 bases, and 13 bases had no gene match. Per germline, CDR1 MNHNY and CDR2 SVGAGI (reference sequence). CDR3: CASSRPPDREAEAFF. The CDR3 nucleotides read TGTGCCAGCAGCCGCCCCCCCGACAGGGAGGCTGAAGCTTTCTTT.

This clone has a handful of counts. The rearrangement links TRBV6-5 to TRBJ2-7; 9 nucleotides line up with TRBD1. J was trimmed by 4 bases and V by 2 bases; bases with no gene match: 3. CDR1 is MNHEY and CDR2 is SVGAGI in the germline V gene. This CDR3 region has 14 residues. CDR3 in amino acids: CASSYLGTGYEQYF. CDR3 bases: TGTGCCAGCAGTTACCTCGGGACAGGGTACGAGCAGTACTTC.

The V and J genes are TRBV4-3 and TRBJ1-4, with unresolved D. The CDR3 consists of 13 residues. Germline CDR1 is LGHNA and CDR2 is YSLEER. V was trimmed by 8 bases and J by 0 bases, leaving 7 bases between them. The CDR3 is CASQQATNEKLFF. The CDR3 DNA is TGCGCCAGCCAACAAGCAACTAATGAAAAACTGTTTTTT.

The table lists this clone with a few counts. The genes are TRBV28 and TRBJ1-1, with TRBD1 matching 9 bases. The trim removed 4 bases at V and 4 bases at J, leaving 7 bases unmatched. This CDR3 has 15 amino acids. Germline V gene data show CDR1 as MDHEN and CDR2 as SYDVKM. CDR3 coding DNA: TGTGCCAGCAGTTGGGTCGACAGGGGGAGCACTGAAGCTTTCTTT. Its translation is CASSWVDRGSTEAFF.

This rearrangement joins TRBV7-9 to TRBJ1-1; D is ambiguous. Trimming removed 5 bases at V and 3 bases at J, with 7 bases between. Germline loops: CDR1 SEHNR, CDR2 FQNEAQ (reference sequence). The CDR3 covers 12 residues. The CDR3 DNA follows: TGTGCCAGCAGCCTGTCCTACACTGAAGCTTTCTTT. Protein product: CASSLSYTEAFF. The whole variable domain, filled in from reference TRBV7-9 and TRBJ1-1, reads DTGVSQNPRHKITKRGQNVTFRCDPISEHNRLYWYRQTLGQGPEFLTYFQNEAQLEKSRLLSDRFSAERPKGSFSTLEIQRTEQGDSAMYLCASSLSYTEAFFGQGTRLTVV.

This sequence joins TRBV29-1 and TRBJ2-5, with TRBD1 matching over 7 bases. The CDR3 is 14 residues long. Trimming removed 1 base from V and 1 base from J; junction bases left unmatched: 3. CDR1 is SQVTM, CDR2 ANQGSEA, per germline. The CDR3 protein is CSVEVYRGQETQYF. CDR3 in DNA: TGCAGCGTTGAAGTATACAGGGGCCAAGAGACCCAGTACTTC.

The chain joins TRBV29-1 to TRBJ2-2; 8 bases match TRBD2. The CDR3 is 15 residues long. Germline values: CDR1 SQVTM, CDR2 ANQGSEA. Unmatched junction bases numbered 2, after V lost 0 bases and J lost 2 bases. The CDR3 protein is CSVEEGLENTGELFF. CDR3 DNA: TGCAGCGTTGAAGAGGGACTAGAAAACACCGGGGAGCTGTTTTTT.

The chain recombines TRBV9 with TRBJ2-5; D call uncertain. V shed 3 bases and J shed 4 bases, with 10 bases lying between them. The CDR3 length is 13 residues. Germline CDR1 is SGDLS and CDR2 is YYNGEE. In nucleotides, the CDR3 is TGTGCCAGCAGCGACAACCATGGAGAGACCCAGTACTTC. This encodes CASSDNHGETQYF.

The chain is built from TRBV6-1 and TRBJ1-1; TRBD1 matches 12 bases. Germline V gene sequence: CDR1 MNHNS, CDR2 SASEGT. With V trimmed by 8 bases and J by 3 bases, 7 bases remained unmatched. The CDR3 loop spans 15 amino acids. CDR3: CASRDRGRKDTEAFF. In nucleotides, the CDR3 is TGTGCCAGCCGGGACAGGGGGCGTAAGGACACTGAAGCTTTCTTT.

This chain uses TRBV5-1 with TRBJ2-7; TRBD1 matches 7 bases. The CDR3 loop spans 14 amino acids. The germline V gene encodes CDR1 SGHRS and CDR2 YFSETQ. The V and J ends lost 3 bases and 0 bases, in that order; junction bases with no gene match: 3. CDR3 DNA sequence: TGCGCCAGCAGCTGGGGACAGAACTCCTACGAGCAGTACTTC. Amino acid sequence: CASSWGQNSYEQYF.

J is TRBJ2-1 and V is TRBV5-1, with D unclear. Trimming pared 1 base from V and 3 bases from J, leaving 8 bases between. Looked up from germline, CDR1 is SGHRS and CDR2 is YFSETQ. The CDR3 sequence is 14 residues long. CDR3 amino acids: CASSLYDNYNEQFF. The CDR3 coding sequence is TGCGCCAGCAGCTTGTATGACAACTACAATGAGCAGTTCTTC.

The rearrangement joins TRBV9 to TRBJ1-2, with D tentatively TRBD1 (6 bases). Trimming pared 4 bases from V and 2 bases from J, leaving 15 bases between. CDR3 length: 15 residues. Germline CDR1 SGDLS, CDR2 YYNGEE. The CDR3 region is CASSRAGDKNYGYTF. CDR3 coding DNA: TGTGCCAGCAGCCGGGCCGGGGACAAAAACTATGGCTACACCTTC.

This chain uses TRBV10-2 with TRBJ1-2, with D possibly being TRBD1 (6 bases). V was clipped by 3 bases and J by 7 bases, with 12 bases between them. CDR3 length: 13 residues. Germline loops: CDR1 WSHSY, CDR2 SAAADI. In DNA form, the CDR3 reads TGCGCCAGCAGTGAACAGGGTCGAAGTGGCTACACCTTC. It specifies CASSEQGRSGYTF.

CDR3 DNA: TGTGCCAGCAGTGTGGGGGGGGGACACTACAATGAGCAGTTCTTC. This codes for CASSVGGGHYNEQFF. This chain connects TRBV6-1 to TRBJ2-1; a possible D gene is TRBD2 (7 bases). CDR1 MNHNS and CDR2 SASEGT come from the germline V gene. V gave up 4 bases and J gave up 3 bases, with 13 bases separating them. The CDR3 is 15 residues long.

The V gene is TRBV9, the J gene TRBJ2-5, with TRBD2 matching 9 bases. In germline, CDR1 is SGDLS, CDR2 YYNGEE. The CDR3 contains 18 residues. The ends lost 2 bases at V and 1 base at J; junction bases unmatched: 12. CDR3 in DNA: TGTGCCAGCAGCGTGAGCCCAGGCAGCGGGGGGTTCCAAGAGACCCAGTACTTC. Its protein product is CASSVSPGSGGFQETQYF.

The chain joins TRBV7-3 to TRBJ1-1, with TRBD1 matching 7 bases. The trim removed 5 bases at V and 1 base at J, leaving 7 bases unmatched. Germline CDR1 is SGHTA and CDR2 is FQGTGA. CDR3 length: 15 amino acids. For the CDR3, the DNA is TGTGCCAGCAGCCCGGGGGGGACAGCGAACACTGAAGCTTTCTTT. Protein sequence: CASSPGGTANTEAFF.

V gene TRBV7-8 combines with J gene TRBJ2-7; D unresolved. CDR1 and CDR2 from the germline V gene are SGHVS and FQNEAQ. Trimming removed 5 bases at V and 4 bases at J, with 6 bases between. There are 11 residues in the CDR3. In DNA, the CDR3 is TGTGCCAGCAGCCAACTATACGAGCAGTACTTC. Residues: CASSQLYEQYF.

The gene calls are TRBV7-3 and TRBJ2-7; TRBD2 might be the D (6 bases). Germline V lookup: CDR1 SGHTA, CDR2 FQGTGA. The CDR3 totals 15 residues. Trimming cost V 2 bases and J 1 base, with 12 bases left between them. In DNA form, the CDR3 reads TGTGCCAGCAGCTTAGTGGCAGGGACTTCCTACGAGCAGTACTTC. Amino acid sequence: CASSLVAGTSYEQYF.

The table lists this clone with a few counts. The chain recombines TRBV2 with TRBJ1-5; 10 bases fit TRBD1. Trimming took 9 bases from V and 6 from J; bases not matched to a gene: 11. Per germline, CDR1 SNHLY and CDR2 FYNNEI. The CDR3 runs 15 residues. CDR3: CASSLDRGSGQPQHF. The CDR3 nucleotides are TGTGCCAGTTCCTTGGACAGGGGGTCTGGTCAGCCCCAGCATTTT.